This T cell receptor beta chain was identified in a study of blood T cell repertoires in COVID-19. Clones were read by immunoSEQ multiplex PCR, and TCRdb kept only the in-frame ones, dropping some. The profile shows tens of thousands of clones, around nine tenths of them singletons. This clone was seen more than once but under ten times. Germline CDR1 is SGHNT and CDR2 is YYREEE (reference sequence). This CDR3 is 14 amino acids long. The V end was cut by 0 bases, the J end by 3 bases, with 10 bases between. The receptor was isolated from an older man with acute or convalescent COVID-19. The specimen was peripheral blood. The rearrangement links TRBV5-4 to TRBJ2-7; unclear D gene. Here the CDR3 reads CASSLESSSYEQYF. CDR3 nucleotides: TGTGCCAGCAGCTTGGAGTCTTCCAGCTACGAGCAGTACTTC. Full variable domain (rest looked up from reference TRBV5-4 and TRBJ2-7): ETGVTQSPTHLIKTRGQQVTLRCSSQSGHNTVSWYQQALGQGPQFIFQYYREEENGRGNFPPRFSGLQFPNYSSELNVNALELDDSALYLCASSLESSSYEQYFGPGTRLTVT.